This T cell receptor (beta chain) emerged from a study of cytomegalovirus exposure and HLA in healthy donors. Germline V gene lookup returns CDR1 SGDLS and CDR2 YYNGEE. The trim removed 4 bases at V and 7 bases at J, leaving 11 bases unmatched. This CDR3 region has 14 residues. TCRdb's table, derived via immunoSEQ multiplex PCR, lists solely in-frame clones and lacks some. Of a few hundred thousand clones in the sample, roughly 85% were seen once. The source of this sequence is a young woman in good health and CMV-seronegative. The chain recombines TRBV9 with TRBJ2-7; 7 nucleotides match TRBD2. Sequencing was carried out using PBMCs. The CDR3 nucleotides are TGTGCCAGCAGCCCGCGGGAGCTCGGCGGAGAGCAGTACTTC. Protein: CASSPRELGGEQYF.